This T cell receptor beta chain was obtained from a study of T cell responses to AZD1222 COVID-19 vaccine. Study findings and constraints: Only a handful of AZD1222 recipients, roughly 6 in all, had baseline seropositivity.

Germline-derived CDR1 and CDR2 are SGHTA and FQGNSA. V shed 5 bases and J 4 bases; nucleotides not matched to a gene: 5. CDR3 length: 14 residues. Details on this clone: As yet, its antigen is unknown.

Libraries were prepared by immunoSEQ multiplex PCR; TCRdb keeps only in-frame clonotypes and omits some of them. The sample has about 140,000 clones, roughly 91% seen once; the top ten hold about 6.5%. Whether given at about 4 or about 12 weeks, second doses were pooled. The chain recombines TRBV7-2 with TRBJ1-2, with 9 bases aligning to TRBD1. This TCR derives from an adult who received the AZD1222 COVID-19 vaccine. The specimen comprised peripheral blood, sampled 28 days after the second AZD1222 dose. CDR3 DNA: TGTGCCAGCAGCACGGGACAGGGTGGCTATGGCTACACCTTC. It translates to CASSTGQGGYGYTF.